This TCR beta chain was obtained from a study of blood T cell repertoires in COVID-19. Study information: COVID-19 samples collected from the United States, Italy and Spain covered acute and convalescent phases. T cells, B-cell-depleted T cells, or PBMCs supplied cDNA or gDNA.

The germline V gene encodes CDR1 SGHTA and CDR2 FQGNSA. CDR3 size: 13 residues. J lost 9 bases, V lost 2 bases, and 4 bases had no gene match. Authors' data handling: How many nucleated cells were present was estimated from reference gene primer amplification. Clones were sequenced by immunoSEQ multiplex PCR, and TCRdb holds only the in-frame ones, with some missing. The DNA gave D and trimming, while V, J and clone size come from that table. The sample records 150,000 to 200,000 clones, roughly four fifths being singletons. Seattle cases were enrolled at active infection and followed longitudinally. The chain recombines TRBV7-2 with TRBJ2-1; 7 bases agree with TRBD1. Sequencing used peripheral blood. The TCR comes from a woman between 65 and 79 years old with COVID-19, enrolled during active disease. CDR3 DNA sequence: TGTGCCAGCAGCTTAACCAGGGGGTTTGAGCAGTTCTTC. Amino acids: CASSLTRGFEQFF. Using reference TRBV7-2 and TRBJ2-1 for the parts outside the CDR3, the full variable domain is GAGVSQSPSNKVTEKGKDVELRCDPISGHTALYWYRQSLGQGLEFLIYFQGNSAPDKSGLPSDRFSAERTGGSVSTLTIQRTQQEDSAVYLCASSLTRGFEQFFGPGTRLTVL.